This is a list of T cell receptor beta chains from one sample in a study of blood T cell repertoires in COVID-19. The assay was immunoSEQ multiplex PCR, and TCRdb's table has in-frame clones only and misses some. In the table there are approximately 130,000 clones, roughly four fifths of which are singletons. The sequenced sample was peripheral blood. The receptors derive from a human donor in a cohort sampled during active COVID-19. CDR3s include the opening cysteine and the closing phenylalanine or tryptophan. Fields, in order: D gene, J gene, clone size, V gene, CDR3 protein, CDR3 DNA. A D gene is named only where the DNA matches it firmly. Rows give clone size only sometimes, using once, few, many, or a class for an expanded clone.

>-|TRBJ2-1|-|TRBV7-2
CASSLEAGRPNEQFF
TGTGCCAGCAGCTTAGAAGCAGGGAGGCCGAATGAGCAGTTCTTC
>-|TRBJ2-1|-|TRBV11-2
CASSPQGLSYNEQFF
TGTGCCAGCAGCCCTCAGGGATTATCCTACAATGAGCAGTTCTTC
>TRBD1|TRBJ1-3|-|TRBV30
CAWSEPGQGTGNTIYF
TGTGCCTGGAGTGAACCGGGACAGGGGACGGGCAACACCATATATTTT
>TRBD1|TRBJ2-7|-|TRBV2
CASRLTGINEQYF
TGTGCCAGCAGATTGACAGGGATCAACGAGCAGTACTTC
>TRBD1|TRBJ2-7|-|TRBV5-6
CASSWGTGEFYEQYF
TGTGCCAGCAGCTGGGGGACAGGGGAGTTTTACGAGCAGTACTTC
>-|TRBJ2-3|-|TRBV5-1
CASRLAVTDTQYF
TGCGCCAGCCGCCTAGCAGTCACAGATACGCAGTATTTT
>TRBD1|TRBJ1-2|-|TRBV6-5
CASRAWDSYGYTF
TGTGCCAGCAGGGCTTGGGACAGCTATGGCTACACCTTC
>-|TRBJ1-4|-|TRBV6-5
CAGSEAIGEKLFF
TGTGCCGGATCCGAGGCTATAGGTGAAAAACTGTTTTTT
>TRBD1|TRBJ1-1|-|TRBV27
CASRRTGENTEAFF
TGTGCCAGCAGGCGGACAGGGGAGAACACTGAAGCTTTCTTT
>TRBD1|TRBJ1-6|-|TRBV12-3/TRBV12-4
CASSRTGGTPLHF
TGTGCCAGCAGCCGGACAGGGGGAACACCCCTCCACTTT
>-|TRBJ2-2|few|TRBV3-1/TRBV3-2
CASSTRAQVGPGELFF
TGTGCCAGCAGCACCAGGGCCCAAGTTGGTCCCGGGGAGCTGTTTTTT
>TRBD1|TRBJ1-5|-|TRBV7-9
CASSSAGQGGNQPQHF
TGTGCCAGCAGCTCCGCCGGACAGGGAGGTAATCAGCCCCAGCATTTT
>-|TRBJ2-5|once|TRBV6-1
CASSEAGFETQYF
TGTGCCAGCAGTGAAGCGGGCTTTGAGACCCAGTACTTC
>TRBD1|TRBJ2-2|few|TRBV24-1
CATSDQTGGLTGELFF
TGTGCCACCAGTGACCAGACAGGGGGTTTGACCGGGGAGCTGTTTTTT
>TRBD1|TRBJ1-5|-|TRBV10-1
CASRDRMGGNQPQHF
TGCGCCAGCAGGGACAGGATGGGGGGCAATCAGCCCCAGCATTTT
>-|TRBJ2-5|-|TRBV13
CASSFQATGKETQYF
TGTGCCAGCAGCTTTCAGGCGACAGGTAAAGAGACCCAGTACTTC
>TRBD1|TRBJ1-3|few|TRBV2
CASEPGQGSGNTIYF
TGTGCCAGCGAGCCGGGACAGGGCTCTGGAAACACCATATATTTT
>TRBD2|TRBJ2-2|-|TRBV5-4
CASSPSGGAGGELFF
TGTGCCAGCAGCCCCAGCGGGGGGGCCGGCGGGGAGCTGTTTTTT
>-|TRBJ1-1|-|TRBV7-2
CASSLVLGQAFF
TGTGCCAGCAGCTTAGTTTTGGGCCAAGCTTTCTTT
>TRBD1|TRBJ1-1|few|TRBV9
CASSGQGSPGFEAFF
TGTGCCAGCTCCGGACAGGGTTCCCCAGGCTTTGAAGCTTTCTTT
>TRBD1|TRBJ1-2|-|TRBV7-9
CASALGAPGDRNNYGYTF
TGTGCCAGCGCCTTGGGGGCCCCCGGGGACAGAAACAACTATGGCTACACCTTC
>TRBD2|TRBJ2-3|few|TRBV5-4
CASSLGGLRNTDTQYF
TGTGCCAGCAGCTTGGGGGGACTACGAAACACAGATACGCAGTATTTT
>-|TRBJ1-5|-|TRBV3-1/TRBV3-2
CASSQSHEDQPQHF
TGTGCCAGCAGCCAAAGTCATGAGGATCAGCCCCAGCATTTT
>TRBD1|TRBJ1-5|-|TRBV24-1
CATSEGGTGSNQPQHF
TGTGCCACCAGTGAGGGGGGGACAGGGAGCAATCAGCCCCAGCATTTT
>-|TRBJ1-1|-|TRBV6-1
CASSEGKGPAAFF
TGTGCCAGCAGTGAAGGGAAGGGGCCCGCGGCTTTCTTT
>-|TRBJ1-1|-|TRBV12-3/TRBV12-4
CASSWAPNTEAFF
TGTGCCAGCAGCTGGGCCCCAAACACTGAAGCTTTCTTT
>TRBD2|TRBJ2-3|-|TRBV4-1
CASSQVIFGGSQYF
TGCGCCAGCAGCCAAGTAATCTTCGGGGGGAGTCAGTATTTT
>TRBD2|TRBJ2-5|-|TRBV28
CASSRGLAVQETQYF
TGTGCCAGCAGCAGGGGACTAGCGGTCCAAGAGACCCAGTACTTC
>TRBD1|TRBJ1-2|-|TRBV6-5
CASSRTTGGGISYTF
TGTGCCAGCAGTCGTACGACAGGGGGCGGTATAAGCTACACCTTC
>-|TRBJ2-7|few|TRBV5-1
CASSLRGDRTSYEQYF
TGCGCCAGCAGCCTGCGGGGCGATCGGACCTCCTACGAGCAGTACTTC
>-|TRBJ1-1|few|TRBV30
CAWALDRGTEAFF
TGTGCCTGGGCCCTAGATAGGGGCACTGAAGCTTTCTTT
>-|TRBJ1-3|-|TRBV19
CASSIRDYSGNTIYF
TGTGCCAGTAGTATTCGGGATTACTCTGGAAACACCATATATTTT
>TRBD2|TRBJ2-7|-|TRBV5-4
CASSFGTSGGASYEQYF
TGTGCCAGCAGCTTCGGGACTAGCGGGGGGGCGTCCTACGAGCAGTACTTC
>-|TRBJ2-1|-|TRBV5-6
CASSLAPFNEQFF
TGTGCCAGCAGCTTGGCCCCTTTCAATGAGCAGTTCTTC
>TRBD2|TRBJ2-5|-|TRBV6-2/TRBV6-3
CASSYSATSGGLQETQYF
TGTGCCAGCAGTTACAGCGCGACTAGCGGGGGGCTCCAAGAGACCCAGTACTTC
>TRBD2|TRBJ2-1|once|TRBV18
CASSPPVAGENEQFF
TGTGCCAGCTCACCACCTGTAGCGGGGGAGAATGAGCAGTTCTTC
>TRBD2|TRBJ2-1|-|TRBV5-4
CASGGRGGMDEQFF
TGTGCCAGCGGCGGGCGGGGGGGCATGGATGAGCAGTTCTTC
>TRBD1|TRBJ1-1|-|TRBV9
CASSAGTGRTEAFF
TGTGCCAGCAGCGCCGGGACAGGGAGGACTGAAGCTTTCTTT
>TRBD1|TRBJ1-2|-|TRBV4-1
CASSQEPGGAGGYTF
TGCGCCAGCAGCCAAGAGCCAGGGGGCGCCGGTGGCTACACCTTC
>-|TRBJ1-4|-|TRBV14
CASSQVREKLFF
TGTGCCAGCAGCCAAGTTCGGGAAAAACTGTTTTTT
>-|TRBJ2-7|once|TRBV5-6
CASSLAGLVRDEQYF
TGTGCCAGCAGCTTGGCAGGGTTAGTAAGGGACGAGCAGTACTTC
>-|TRBJ2-7|once|TRBV11-2
CASSLIPGQGYF
TGTGCCAGCAGCTTAATTCCGGGCCAGGGGTACTTC
>TRBD1|TRBJ2-1|once|TRBV19
CASTKGQGVYNEQFF
TGTGCCAGTACAAAGGGACAGGGGGTGTACAATGAGCAGTTCTTC
>-|TRBJ2-7|once|TRBV19
CASSSPTGRSSYEQYF
TGTGCCAGTAGTTCCCCCACAGGACGGAGCTCCTACGAGCAGTACTTC
>-|TRBJ1-2|-|TRBV6-4
CASSDRGYGYTF
TGTGCCAGCAGTGACAGGGGTTATGGCTACACCTTC
>-|TRBJ1-5|few|TRBV19
CASEGGGNQPQHF
TGTGCCAGCGAGGGCGGGGGCAATCAGCCCCAGCATTTT
>TRBD1|TRBJ1-6|-|TRBV6-5
CASSYGTAYSPLHF
TGTGCCAGCAGTTACGGGACAGCTTATTCACCCCTCCACTTT
>TRBD1|TRBJ2-3|-|TRBV6-5
CASRRQGADTQYF
TGTGCCAGCAGGAGACAGGGGGCAGATACGCAGTATTTT